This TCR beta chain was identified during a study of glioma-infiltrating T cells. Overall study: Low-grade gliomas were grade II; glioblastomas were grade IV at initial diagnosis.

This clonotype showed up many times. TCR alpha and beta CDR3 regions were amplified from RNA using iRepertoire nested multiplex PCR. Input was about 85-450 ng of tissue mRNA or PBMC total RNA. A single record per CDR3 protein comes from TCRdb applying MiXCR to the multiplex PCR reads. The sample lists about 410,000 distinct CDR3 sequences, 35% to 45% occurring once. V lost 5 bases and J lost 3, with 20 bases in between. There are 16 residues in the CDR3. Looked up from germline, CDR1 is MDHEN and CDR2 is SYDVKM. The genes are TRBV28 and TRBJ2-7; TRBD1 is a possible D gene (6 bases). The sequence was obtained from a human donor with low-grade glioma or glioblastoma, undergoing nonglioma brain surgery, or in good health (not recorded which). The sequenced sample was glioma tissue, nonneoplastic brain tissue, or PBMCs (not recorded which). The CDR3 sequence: CASSPPSVGQIYEQYF. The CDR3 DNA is TGTGCCAGCAGTCCACCCTCCGTCGGACAGATCTACGAGCAGTACTTC.